A selection of T cell receptor beta chains follows, all from one sample in a study of Ad26.COV2.S vaccination and SARS-CoV-2 variants. The data were produced by immunoSEQ multiplex PCR, yet TCRdb's version contains in-frame clones alone and is incomplete. The sample contains some 350,000 clones, roughly 90% of which appear only once. Sequencing was performed on peripheral blood, taken in a trial of Ad26.COV2.S vaccine versus placebo. These receptor sequences come from a person between 18 and 65 years old who received the Ad26.COV2.S COVID-19 vaccine or a placebo. Each CDR3 is given with its conserved first and last residue. Fields, in order: CDR3 length, J gene, V gene, D gene, CDR3 protein. A D gene is named only where the DNA matches it firmly.

16,TRBJ2-3,TRBV5-6,TRBD1,CASSPPYVGGADTQYF
15,TRBJ1-6,TRBV6-2/TRBV6-3,NA,CASSDTQYHNSPLHF
12,TRBJ1-1,TRBV19,NA,CASSIGRWEAFF
11,TRBJ1-2,TRBV2,NA,CASSLSKGYTF
13,TRBJ2-1,TRBV6-5,NA,CASRPLGRNEQFF
15,TRBJ2-1,TRBV19,TRBD2,CASRSRTSGYNEQFF
15,TRBJ1-6,TRBV6-5,NA,CASSYSWRSNSPLHF
14,TRBJ2-7,TRBV6-5,NA,CASPGQDFTYEQYF
15,TRBJ2-1,TRBV19,TRBD2,CASSIVRGGYNEQFF
12,TRBJ2-3,TRBV7-2,NA,CATRQGTDTQYF
13,TRBJ1-1,TRBV9,NA,CASSAGRNTEAFF
16,TRBJ1-3,TRBV3-1/TRBV3-2,NA,CASSQEFSGYGNTIYF
13,TRBJ1-3,TRBV18,NA,CASSLDSGNTIYF
14,TRBJ1-2,TRBV19,NA,CASSIPRGHYGYTF
19,TRBJ2-1,TRBV14,TRBD2,CASSQGPRGGSARMGEQFF
15,TRBJ2-1,TRBV5-1,NA,CASSLTGSSYNEQFF
16,TRBJ1-1,TRBV11-3,NA,CASSSPTVSVNTEAFF
20,TRBJ2-1,TRBV7-3,TRBD1,CASSSAGRQGGRSSYNEQFF
15,TRBJ1-4,TRBV2,NA,CASSEMKQYNEKLFF
15,TRBJ2-1,TRBV7-2,NA,CASSLGGATYNEQFF
18,TRBJ1-2,TRBV6-2/TRBV6-3,NA,CASSYSAQGGGGKGGYTF
15,TRBJ1-1,TRBV6-2/TRBV6-3,TRBD1,CASSGQGREYTEAFF
13,TRBJ2-7,TRBV5-1,NA,CASSLEIAYEQYF
13,TRBJ1-1,TRBV5-4,NA,CASSFGGTEEAFF
13,TRBJ1-3,TRBV7-8,NA,CASSSESGNTIYF
15,TRBJ1-5,TRBV28,NA,CASSLKLRVNQPQHF
15,TRBJ1-5,TRBV6-2/TRBV6-3,NA,CASSSGVESNQPQHF
18,TRBJ2-5,TRBV6-1,TRBD2,CASSAGTSGRAIGETQYF
18,TRBJ2-5,TRBV6-2/TRBV6-3,TRBD2,CASSPRRGLAGGGETQYF
13,TRBJ1-2,TRBV18,TRBD1,CASSPEGANGYTF
13,TRBJ2-3,TRBV4-3,NA,CASSLQTSATQYF
15,TRBJ2-2,TRBV6-2/TRBV6-3,NA,CASSQTRPNTGELFF
16,TRBJ2-2,TRBV3-1/TRBV3-2,TRBD2,CASSPRLAVRTGELFF
14,TRBJ1-1,TRBV18,NA,CASISSVMNTEAFF
15,TRBJ1-5,TRBV2,TRBD1,CASSEGTGYDQPQHF
14,TRBJ2-7,TRBV5-1,TRBD1,CASSNRTGTYEQYF
15,TRBJ2-3,TRBV15,TRBD2,CATSRDRTSTFTQYF
14,TRBJ1-1,TRBV10-1,NA,CASSVAQGGTEAFF
13,TRBJ1-5,TRBV12-3/TRBV12-4,NA,CASSVDGNQPQHF
12,TRBJ2-5,TRBV7-2,NA,CASSGVQETQYF
15,TRBJ2-7,TRBV3-1/TRBV3-2,NA,CASSHVVRGYYEQYF
16,TRBJ2-1,TRBV3-1/TRBV3-2,NA,CASSQVKGERNNEQFF
15,TRBJ2-3,TRBV24-1,NA,CATSDLSLGSDTQYF
13,TRBJ1-4,TRBV11-2,TRBD1,CASSRRDRGKLFF